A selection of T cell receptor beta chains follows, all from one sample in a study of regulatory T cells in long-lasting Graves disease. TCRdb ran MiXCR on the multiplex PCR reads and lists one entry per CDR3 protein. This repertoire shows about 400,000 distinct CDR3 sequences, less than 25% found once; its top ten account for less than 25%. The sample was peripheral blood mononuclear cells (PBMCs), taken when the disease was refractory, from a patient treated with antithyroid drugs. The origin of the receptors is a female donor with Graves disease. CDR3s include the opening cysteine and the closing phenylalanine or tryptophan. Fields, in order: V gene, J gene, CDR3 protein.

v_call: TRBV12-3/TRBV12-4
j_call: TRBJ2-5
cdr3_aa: CAITQGSKETQYF

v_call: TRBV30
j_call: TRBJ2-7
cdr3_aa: CAWSVIHEQYF

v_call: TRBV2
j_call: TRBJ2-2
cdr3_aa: CASSLEGLTNTGELFF

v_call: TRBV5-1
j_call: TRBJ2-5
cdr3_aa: CASSLGAAETQYF

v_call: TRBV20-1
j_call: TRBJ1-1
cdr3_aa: CSAPDRDRLTEAFF

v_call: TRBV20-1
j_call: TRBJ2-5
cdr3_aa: CSAPTTSGEETQYF

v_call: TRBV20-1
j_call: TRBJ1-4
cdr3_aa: CSAVRTGGEKLFF

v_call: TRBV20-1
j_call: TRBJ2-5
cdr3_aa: CSAPSRAGVWYQETQYF

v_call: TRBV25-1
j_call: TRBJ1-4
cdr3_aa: CASSVWQQIATNEKLFF

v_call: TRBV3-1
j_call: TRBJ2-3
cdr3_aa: CASSQTLSTDTQYF

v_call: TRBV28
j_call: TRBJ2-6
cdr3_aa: CASSTRQMDKTSGANVLTF

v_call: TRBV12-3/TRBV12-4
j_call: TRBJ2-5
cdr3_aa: CASSPGGLLEETQYF

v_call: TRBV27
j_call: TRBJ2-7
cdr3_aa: CASSFGAGGHYEQYF

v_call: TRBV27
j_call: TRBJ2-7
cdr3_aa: CASSLSKGAYEQYF

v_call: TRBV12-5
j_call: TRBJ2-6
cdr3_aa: CASGLPRDRGRGPTSGANVLTF

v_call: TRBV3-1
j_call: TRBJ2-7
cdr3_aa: CASSQAAGLTYEQYF

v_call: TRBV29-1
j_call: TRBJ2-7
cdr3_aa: CSARQGDVNEQYF

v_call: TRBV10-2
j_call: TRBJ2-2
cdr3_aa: CASSEITSGSGGELFF

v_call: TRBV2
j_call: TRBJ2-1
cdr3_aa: CASRGGGYNEQFF

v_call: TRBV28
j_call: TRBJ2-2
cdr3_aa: CASSLFRVAGGTNTGELFF

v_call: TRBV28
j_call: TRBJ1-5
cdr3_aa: CASSSPQGAAAQPQHF

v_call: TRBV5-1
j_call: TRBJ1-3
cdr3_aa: CASSSDGNSGNTIYF